The 18 T cell receptor beta chains below all came from one sample that was sequenced in a study of Ad26.COV2.S vaccination and SARS-CoV-2 variants. Treatment of the sample: roughly 19 received Ad26.COV2.S at low or high dose, single or two shots; about 5 received placebo; per-sample allocation not given. Sampling was done on day 63 after the first vaccine or placebo injection. TCRdb's copy holds only in-frame clones and misses some; the assay was immunoSEQ multiplex PCR. The sample has about 440,000 clones, about 90% seen once. The sample consisted of peripheral blood, taken in a trial of Ad26.COV2.S vaccine versus placebo. These TCRs come from a person aged 18 to 59 who received the Ad26.COV2.S COVID-19 vaccine or a placebo.

This sequence joins TRBV18 and TRBJ2-5; the D gene could be TRBD1 or TRBD2 (7 bases each). Trimming stripped 5 bases from V and 4 bases from J, with 17 bases between. Germline lookup yields CDR1 KGHSH and CDR2 LQKENI. The CDR3 loop spans 15 amino acids. The CDR3 sequence is CASSSRQGLRETQYF. CDR3 in DNA: TGTGCCAGCTCATCCAGACAGGGACTAAGAGAGACCCAGTACTTC.

V gene TRBV28 combines with J gene TRBJ2-3, with D possibly being TRBD2 (7 bases). Trimming removed 1 base from V and 3 bases from J, with 23 bases in between. Germline CDR1 is MDHEN and CDR2 is SYDVKM. The CDR3 runs to 19 residues. DNA for the CDR3: TGTGCCAGCAGTTTATTTTTCCGCGGGGGCAGGGGAACGACAGATACGCAGTATTTT. Protein: CASSLFFRGGRGTTDTQYF.

The gene calls are TRBV27 and TRBJ1-3; TRBD1 agrees at 7 bases. Germline V gene sequence: CDR1 MNHEY, CDR2 SMNVEV (reference sequence). With 5 bases clipped from V and 2 bases from J, the junction kept 3 bases outside the gene matches. The CDR3 is made up of 14 amino acids. The CDR3 DNA is TGTGCCAGCAGTCGAACAGGGGCTGGAAACACCATATATTTT. Its translation: CASSRTGAGNTIYF.

The J gene is TRBJ1-5, the V gene TRBV2, with D uncertain. The V gene lost 2 bases and the J gene lost 2 bases, with 4 bases spanning the gap. This CDR3 has 13 amino acids. Germline V CDR1 and CDR2: SNHLY, FYNNEI. CDR3 coding DNA: TGTGCCAGCAGTGAATTCGGCAATCAGCCCCAGCATTTT. The encoded protein is CASSEFGNQPQHF.

This clone came up a few times. The chain combines TRBV6-9 with TRBJ2-2; D ambiguous. CDR3 length equals 16 residues. Trimming left V 0 bases short and J 0 bases short, with 8 bases between. The germline V gene encodes CDR1 MNHGY and CDR2 SVAAGI. CDR3 protein: CASSYSAHANTGELFF. The CDR3 coding sequence is TGTGCCAGCAGTTATTCGGCACATGCGAACACCGGGGAGCTGTTTTTT.

This clone showed up many times. The chain uses TRBV27 and TRBJ2-5, with D perhaps matching TRBD1 (5 bases). V shed 3 bases and J shed 6 bases, with 8 bases lying between them. Looked up from germline, CDR1 is MNHEY and CDR2 is SMNVEV (reference sequence). CDR3 size: 12 residues. In DNA, the CDR3 is TGTGCCAGCAGTTTTACAGGACAGACCCAGTACTTC. Protein product: CASSFTGQTQYF.

The V gene is TRBV3-1 (or the pseudogene TRBV3-2), the J gene TRBJ2-7; 11 nucleotides match TRBD2. V lost 4 bases to trimming and J lost 3 bases; unmatched junction nucleotides: 2. The CDR3 extends over 14 amino acids. Germline CDR1 reads LGHDT; CDR2 reads YNNKEL (reference sequence). The CDR3 region is CASSPGLAGYEQYF. Written as DNA, the CDR3 is TGTGCCAGCAGCCCCGGACTAGCGGGCTACGAGCAGTACTTC.

In this sample, this clone turned up a few times. V and J are TRBV29-1 and TRBJ1-1; D is uncertain. The V end was cut by 7 bases, the J end by 0 bases, with 12 bases between. Germline loops: CDR1 SQVTM, CDR2 ANQGSEA. This CDR3 is 13 amino acids long. CDR3 DNA: TGCAGCGGTTGGAACAATTTGAACACTGAAGCTTTCTTT. The encoded protein is CSGWNNLNTEAFF.

This clone appeared a single time. V and J are TRBV14 and TRBJ2-2, with 8 bases fitting TRBD1. This CDR3 region has 17 residues. V was clipped by 2 bases and J by 4 bases; unmatched bases: 9. Germline CDR1 is SGHDN and CDR2 is FVKESK. This chain's CDR3 is CASSQKGQGVSTGELFF. CDR3 DNA: TGTGCCAGCAGCCAAAAAGGACAGGGAGTCAGCACCGGGGAGCTGTTTTTT.

This clone was detected only once. V is TRBV7-2 and J is TRBJ2-4, with a tentative D call TRBD2 (7 bases). CDR3 length: 14 amino acids. V dropped 6 bases and J dropped 7 bases, with 16 bases sitting between them. Germline V gene lookup returns CDR1 SGHTA and CDR2 FQGNSA. In DNA, the CDR3 is TGTGCCAGCAGGGCGAGGGGGGGAGGGAACATTCAGTACTTC. Translating gives CASRARGGGNIQYF.

The CDR3 DNA reads TGTGCCTGGAGTCCCCTGGGGGTAGTCGGAGCCGGGGAGCTGTTTTTT. Translated: CAWSPLGVVGAGELFF. The chain has TRBV30 and TRBJ2-2; D assignment may be TRBD1 or TRBD2 (5 bases each). Germline values: CDR1 GTSNPN, CDR2 SVGIG (reference sequence). Trimming cost V 2 bases and J 6 bases, with 19 bases left between them. This CDR3 spans 16 amino acids.

This chain connects TRBV11-3 to TRBJ2-3; 10 bases agree with TRBD1. J gave up 4 bases and V 3 bases, and 4 bases lay outside the gene matches. Looked up from germline, CDR1 is SGHNT and CDR2 is YENEEA. The CDR3 spans 15 residues. The chain's CDR3 is CASSFGTGVADTQYF. The CDR3 DNA reads TGTGCCAGCAGCTTTGGGACAGGGGTGGCAGATACGCAGTATTTT. Based on the CDR3 plus reference TRBV11-3 and TRBJ2-3, the full variable domain is EAGVVQSPRYKIIEKKQPVAFWCNPISGHNTLYWYLQNLGQGPELLIRYENEEAVDDSQLPKDRFSAERLKGVDSTLKIQPAELGDSAVYLCASSFGTGVADTQYFGPGTRLTVL.

The sample holds one count of this clone. CDR3 amino acids: CASSSGTGGNSPLHF. The DNA of the CDR3 is TGTGCCAGCAGTTCAGGGACAGGGGGTAATTCACCCCTCCACTTT. The rearrangement links TRBV27 to TRBJ1-6; 11 nucleotides match TRBD1. CDR1 MNHEY and CDR2 SMNVEV come from the germline V gene (reference sequence). This CDR3 is built from 15 residues. V lost 4 bases, J lost 6 bases, and 2 bases stayed unmatched.

This chain joins TRBV9 and TRBJ1-2; TRBD1 might be the D (5 bases). The V and J ends lost 0 bases and 4 bases respectively, with 22 bases between them. The CDR3 runs to 18 residues. Germline CDR1 is SGDLS and CDR2 is YYNGEE. The CDR3 region has the DNA TGTGCCAGCAGCGTAGACTGGGGGTCGGCGGGCCGAATCTATGGCTACACCTTC. Translated: CASSVDWGSAGRIYGYTF.

The chain recombines TRBV13 with TRBJ2-2; D is undetermined. The CDR3 totals 13 residues. V was shortened by 3 bases and J by 4 bases, with 6 bases between the two germline ends. Germline V CDR1 and CDR2: PRHDT, FYEKMQ (reference sequence). CDR3 region: CASSLRLTGELFF. DNA for the CDR3: TGTGCCAGCAGCTTGCGGCTCACCGGGGAGCTGTTTTTT.

CDR3 coding DNA: TGTGCCAGCCGACAGGGTATATCCTACGAGCAGTACTTC. Translation gives CASRQGISYEQYF. This sequence joins TRBV6-5 and TRBJ2-7; 7 bases match TRBD1. The CDR3 has 13 amino acids. The germline V gene encodes CDR1 MNHEY and CDR2 SVGAGI. V trimming: 8 bases; J trimming: 1 base; junction bases outside the gene matches: 5.

V usage is TRBV24-1 and J usage is TRBJ2-1, with D perhaps TRBD1 or TRBD2 (6 bases each). Germline loops: CDR1 KGHDR, CDR2 SFDVKD. The CDR3 has 17 residues. V lost 5 bases and J 2 bases, leaving 18 bases between the germline ends. DNA for the CDR3: TGTGCCACCAGTGCGGCTTGGAGGGGGGACGCCTACAATGAGCAGTTCTTC. Protein sequence: CATSAAWRGDAYNEQFF.

This clone appeared a single time. The rearrangement uses TRBV7-9 and TRBJ2-7; D is perhaps TRBD2 (6 bases). Trimming left V 1 base short and J 7 bases short, with 23 bases between. The germline V gene encodes CDR1 SEHNR and CDR2 FQNEAQ (reference sequence). This CDR3 region has 17 residues. CDR3: CASSLGLARSLGEEQYF. CDR3 DNA sequence: TGTGCCAGCAGCTTAGGGCTAGCGCGATCCTTGGGGGAAGAGCAGTACTTC.